This is a list of T cell receptor beta chains from one sample in a study of cytomegalovirus exposure and HLA in healthy donors. TCRdb's copy holds only in-frame clones and misses some; the assay was immunoSEQ multiplex PCR. The sample totals 130,000 or so clones. The source material was PBMCs. Source of these receptors: a woman aged 40 to 50 in good health and CMV-seropositive. Each CDR3 is given with its conserved first and last residue. D genes are given only for firm matches.

length	J	V	D	DNA	CDR3
12	TRBJ2-5	TRBV2	NA	TGTGCCAGTAACTTGCATGAGGAGACCCAGTACTTC	CASNLHEETQYF
14	TRBJ2-7	TRBV10-3	TRBD1	TGTGCCATCAGCCCGGGACAGTCAGTCTACGAGCAGTACTTC	CAISPGQSVYEQYF
15	TRBJ2-5	TRBV4-1	NA	TGCGCCAGCAGCCAAAACCCGTCGGACCAAGAGACCCAGTACTTC	CASSQNPSDQETQYF
15	TRBJ2-5	TRBV5-4	TRBD2	TGTGCCAGCAGTTTTGGAAGCGGGAGTCTTGAGACCCAGTACTTC	CASSFGSGSLETQYF
13	TRBJ2-7	TRBV10-3	TRBD2	TGTGCCAGTCGAGCGGGACCAGCCTACGAGCAGTACTTC	CASRAGPAYEQYF
14	TRBJ2-5	TRBV7-2	NA	TGTGCCACGGGGGACAGCCAAAGGGGAGAGACCCAGTACTTC	CATGDSQRGETQYF
16	TRBJ2-7	TRBV7-3	TRBD1	TGTGCCAGCAGCTTCGACGGGGGGACAGGGGTCTACGAGCAGTACTTC	CASSFDGGTGVYEQYF
15	TRBJ2-5	TRBV15	NA	TGTGCCACCAGCAGAGATCAGAAAGGGGTGGGGACCCAGTACTTC	CATSRDQKGVGTQYF
15	TRBJ2-2	TRBV29-1	TRBD1	TGCAGCGTTGAACTTAGACAGGGTGACACCGGGGAGCTGTTTTTT	CSVELRQGDTGELFF
14	TRBJ2-1	TRBV4-3	TRBD2	TGCGCCAGCAGCCAGTTAGCGGGAGGAGACGAGCAGTTCTTC	CASSQLAGGDEQFF
14	TRBJ1-1	TRBV9	NA	TGTGCCAGCAGCGTAGCTCCGGGAAGCACTGAAGCTTTCTTT	CASSVAPGSTEAFF
14	TRBJ2-3	TRBV5-4	NA	TGTGCCAGCAGCTTTCGACGGGAGATTGATACGCAGTATTTT	CASSFRREIDTQYF
14	TRBJ2-1	TRBV7-2	TRBD2	TGTGCCAGCAGCTTAGGGGGGGGAGGAAATGAGCAGTTCTTC	CASSLGGGGNEQFF
16	TRBJ2-2	TRBV18	NA	TGTGCCAGCTCACCCAACCCGGGACAAAACACCGGGGAGCTGTTTTTT	CASSPNPGQNTGELFF
14	TRBJ2-5	TRBV25-1	NA	TGTGCCAGCAGTGCGAGGGTGAAAGCAGAGACCCAGTACTTC	CASSARVKAETQYF
14	TRBJ1-5	TRBV19	TRBD1	TGTGCCAGTAGTATCGGGACAGGGGCTCAGCCCCAGCATTTT	CASSIGTGAQPQHF
15	TRBJ2-1	TRBV5-5	TRBD2	TGTGCCAGCAGCAGGACTAGCGGGAGTGAAAATGAGCAGTTCTTC	CASSRTSGSENEQFF
15	TRBJ1-5	TRBV6-5	TRBD1	TGTGCCAGCAGAAGACAGGGAGTCGGGAATCAGCCCCAGCATTTT	CASRRQGVGNQPQHF
15	TRBJ2-7	TRBV19	TRBD2	TGTGCCAGTAGTGAGGTAGCGGGAGCTTCCTACGAGCAGTACTTC	CASSEVAGASYEQYF
14	TRBJ1-5	TRBV13	NA	TGTGCCAGCAGCTCACGGACAGGCAATCAGCCCCAGCATTTT	CASSSRTGNQPQHF
15	TRBJ2-1	TRBV5-6	NA	TGTGCCAGCAGCTTGGGGTTCAGGGGATACAATGAGCAGTTCTTC	CASSLGFRGYNEQFF
16	TRBJ1-1	TRBV28	TRBD1	TGTGCCAGCAGCCCTCGGGACAGGGGTCGAGGAACTGAAGCTTTCTTT	CASSPRDRGRGTEAFF
15	TRBJ2-7	TRBV4-1	NA	TGCGCCAGCAGCCAAAGCGGCCTAGCGCGCTACGAGCAGTACTTC	CASSQSGLARYEQYF
15	TRBJ1-1	TRBV7-9	NA	TGTGCCAGCAGCTTCTCGAACCAGGCGAACACTGAAGCTTTCTTT	CASSFSNQANTEAFF
12	TRBJ2-7	TRBV28	NA	TGTGCCAGCAGTCCACGGACTTACGAGCAGTACTTC	CASSPRTYEQYF
15	TRBJ2-7	TRBV7-2	NA	TGTGCCAGCGGTGCGGCCGGGGTGGCCTATTACGAGCAGTACTTC	CASGAAGVAYYEQYF
14	TRBJ2-7	TRBV5-1	NA	TGCGCCAGCAGCTCCGGGACTGGAACCTACGAGCAGTACTTC	CASSSGTGTYEQYF
16	TRBJ1-1	TRBV9	TRBD1	TGTGCCAGCAGCACCGACCCGACAGGGAAAAACACTGAAGCTTTCTTT	CASSTDPTGKNTEAFF
20	TRBJ2-1	TRBV19	TRBD2	TGTGCCAGTAGTATTTTAGGTGGGGGACTAGCGGGAGTAAAGGGCAATGAGCAGTTCTTC	CASSILGGGLAGVKGNEQFF
13	TRBJ1-5	TRBV2	NA	TGTGCCAGCAGGCAGGGGCTGAATCAGCCCCAGCATTTT	CASRQGLNQPQHF
19	TRBJ1-3	TRBV28	NA	TGTGCCAGCAATGGGTGGGATAACGCCCCAACAGGGTCCGGAAACACCATATATTTT	CASNGWDNAPTGSGNTIYF
17	TRBJ2-1	TRBV21-1	NA	TGTGCCAGCAGCACCTTAGGGACTAGCATCGGACACAATGAGCAGTTCTTC	CASSTLGTSIGHNEQFF
15	TRBJ2-5	TRBV25-1	TRBD1	TGTGCCAGCAGTGCTGATGACAGGGACCAAGAGACCCAGTACTTC	CASSADDRDQETQYF
16	TRBJ2-1	TRBV7-3	TRBD2	TGTGCCAGCAGCTTAAAGGGCGGGGGCTCCTACAATGAGCAGTTCTTC	CASSLKGGGSYNEQFF
15	TRBJ1-1	TRBV19	NA	TGTGCCAGTCACCGGGTGGATAGTGGAAACACTGAAGCTTTCTTT	CASHRVDSGNTEAFF
14	TRBJ2-3	TRBV11-2	NA	TGTGCCAGCAGCTTGTCGGTCCGGGCAGATACGCAGTATTTT	CASSLSVRADTQYF
14	TRBJ2-7	TRBV5-1	TRBD1	TGCGCCAGCAGCATCCGGGACAGGTCCTACGAGCAGTACTTC	CASSIRDRSYEQYF
17	TRBJ2-4	TRBV13	NA	TGTGCCAGCAGCCCCTCAGCCGGAGCGGAGGCCAAAAACATTCAGTACTTC	CASSPSAGAEAKNIQYF
15	TRBJ2-1	TRBV6-5	TRBD2	TGTGCCAGCACCGAAAGCGGGAGCTCCTACAATGAGCAGTTCTTC	CASTESGSSYNEQFF
16	TRBJ1-1	TRBV13	NA	TGTGCCAGCAGCTTAAGGACAGACAGCCAAAACACTGAAGCTTTCTTT	CASSLRTDSQNTEAFF
18	TRBJ2-6	TRBV10-1	TRBD1	TGCGCCAGCAGTGACCACGGGGACAGGCGCTCTGGGGCCAACGTCCTGACTTTC	CASSDHGDRRSGANVLTF
12	TRBJ2-2	TRBV27	TRBD1	TGTGCCAGCAGGACAGGGGGCGGGGAGCTGTTTTTT	CASRTGGGELFF
14	TRBJ2-7	TRBV6-6	NA	TGTGCCAGCAGTTACTCGAAGAGGGGGGGGGAGCAGTACTTC	CASSYSKRGGEQYF
15	TRBJ1-5	TRBV7-2	NA	TGTGCCAGCAGCTTAGTAACAGGAAACAATCAGCCCCAGCATTTT	CASSLVTGNNQPQHF
14	TRBJ1-2	TRBV5-5	NA	TGTGCCAGCAGCTCAGCACAGGGATTCTATGGCTACACCTTC	CASSSAQGFYGYTF